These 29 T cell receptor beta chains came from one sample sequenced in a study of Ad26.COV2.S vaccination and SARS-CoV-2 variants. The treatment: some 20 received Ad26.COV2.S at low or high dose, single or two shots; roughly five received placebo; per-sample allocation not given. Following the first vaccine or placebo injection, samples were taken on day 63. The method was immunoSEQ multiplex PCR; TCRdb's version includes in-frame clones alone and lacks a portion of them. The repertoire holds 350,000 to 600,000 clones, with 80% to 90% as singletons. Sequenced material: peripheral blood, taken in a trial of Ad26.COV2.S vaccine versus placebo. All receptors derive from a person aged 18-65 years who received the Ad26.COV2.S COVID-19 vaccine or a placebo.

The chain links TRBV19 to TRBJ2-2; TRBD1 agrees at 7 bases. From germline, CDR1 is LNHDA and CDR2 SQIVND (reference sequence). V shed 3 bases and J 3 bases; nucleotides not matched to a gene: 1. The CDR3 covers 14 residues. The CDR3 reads CASSITGDTGELFF. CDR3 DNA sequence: TGTGCCAGTAGTATTACAGGGGACACCGGGGAGCTGTTTTTT.

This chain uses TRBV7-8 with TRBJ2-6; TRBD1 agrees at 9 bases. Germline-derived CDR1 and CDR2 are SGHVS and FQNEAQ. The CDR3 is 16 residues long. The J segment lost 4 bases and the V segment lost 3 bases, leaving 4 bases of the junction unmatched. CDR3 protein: CASSLGQGSGANVLTF. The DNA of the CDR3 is TGTGCCAGCAGCTTGGGACAGGGCTCCGGGGCCAACGTCCTGACTTTC. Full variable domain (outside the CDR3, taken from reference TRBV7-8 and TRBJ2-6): GAGVSQSPRYKVAKRGQDVALRCDPISGHVSLFWYQQALGQGPEFLTYFQNEAQLDKSGLPSDRFFAERPEGSVSTLKIQRTQQEDSAVYLCASSLGQGSGANVLTFGAGSRLTVL.

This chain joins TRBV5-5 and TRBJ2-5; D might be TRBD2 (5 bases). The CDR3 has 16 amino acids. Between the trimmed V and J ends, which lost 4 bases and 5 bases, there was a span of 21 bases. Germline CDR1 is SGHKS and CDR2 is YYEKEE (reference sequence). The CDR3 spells CASSREDQQRRETQYF. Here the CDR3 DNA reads TGTGCCAGCAGCCGTGAAGATCAGCAGCGGCGGGAGACCCAGTACTTC. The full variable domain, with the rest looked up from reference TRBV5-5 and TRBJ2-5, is DAGVTQSPTHLIKTRGQQVTLRCSPISGHKSVSWYQQVLGQGPQFIFQYYEKEERGRGNFPDRFSARQFPNYSSELNVNALLLGDSALYLCASSREDQQRRETQYFGPGTRLLVL.

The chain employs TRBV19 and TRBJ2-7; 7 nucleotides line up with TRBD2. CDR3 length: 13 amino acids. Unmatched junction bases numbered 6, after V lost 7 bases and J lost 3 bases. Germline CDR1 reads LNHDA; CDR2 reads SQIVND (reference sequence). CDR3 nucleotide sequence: TGTGCCAGTACCCCCCCGGGAGGCTACGAGCAGTACTTC. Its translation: CASTPPGGYEQYF.

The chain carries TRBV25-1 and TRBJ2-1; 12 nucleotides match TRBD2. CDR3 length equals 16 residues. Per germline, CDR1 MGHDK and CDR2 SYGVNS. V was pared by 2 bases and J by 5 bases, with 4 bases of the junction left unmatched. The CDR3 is CASSEGTSGFDNEQFF. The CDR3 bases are TGTGCCAGCAGTGAAGGGACTAGCGGGTTTGACAATGAGCAGTTCTTC.

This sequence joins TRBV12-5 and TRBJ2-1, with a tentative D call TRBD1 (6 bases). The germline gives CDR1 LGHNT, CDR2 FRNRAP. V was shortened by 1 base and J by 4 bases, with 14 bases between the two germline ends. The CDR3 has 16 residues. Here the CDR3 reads CASGLAPGVGYNEQFF. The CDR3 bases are TGTGCTAGTGGTTTGGCCCCAGGGGTGGGGTACAATGAGCAGTTCTTC.

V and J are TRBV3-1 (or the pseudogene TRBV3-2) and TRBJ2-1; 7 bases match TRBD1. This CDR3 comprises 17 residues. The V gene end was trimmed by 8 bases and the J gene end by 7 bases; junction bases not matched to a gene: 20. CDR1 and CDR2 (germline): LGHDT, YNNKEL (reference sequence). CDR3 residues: CASRPHSEGAYRNEQFF. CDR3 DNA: TGTGCCAGCCGACCCCATAGCGAGGGGGCCTATAGGAATGAGCAGTTCTTC.

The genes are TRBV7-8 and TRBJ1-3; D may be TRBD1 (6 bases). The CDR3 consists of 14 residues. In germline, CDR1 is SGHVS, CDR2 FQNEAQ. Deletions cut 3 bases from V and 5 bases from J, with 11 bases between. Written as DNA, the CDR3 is TGTGCCAGCAGCTTCGGGGGGACAAGAAACACCATATATTTT. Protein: CASSFGGTRNTIYF.

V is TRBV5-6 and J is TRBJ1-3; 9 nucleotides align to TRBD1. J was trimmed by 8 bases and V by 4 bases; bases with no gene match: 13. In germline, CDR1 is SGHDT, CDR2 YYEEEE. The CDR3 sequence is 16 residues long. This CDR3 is CASSPGQGTIRDTIYF. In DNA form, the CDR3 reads TGTGCCAGCAGCCCCGGACAGGGGACCATACGAGACACCATATATTTT.

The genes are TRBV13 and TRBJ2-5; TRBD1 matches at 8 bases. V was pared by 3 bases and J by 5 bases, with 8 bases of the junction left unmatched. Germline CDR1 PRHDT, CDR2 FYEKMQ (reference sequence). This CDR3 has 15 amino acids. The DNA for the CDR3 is TGTGCCAGCAGCTTCGGCAGGGGGCGAAGGGAGACCCAGTACTTC. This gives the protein CASSFGRGRRETQYF. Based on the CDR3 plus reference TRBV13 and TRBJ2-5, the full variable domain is AAGVIQSPRHLIKEKRETATLKCYPIPRHDTVYWYQQGPGQDPQFLISFYEKMQSDKGSIPDRFSAQQFSDYHSELNMSSLELGDSALYFCASSFGRGRRETQYFGPGTRLLVL.

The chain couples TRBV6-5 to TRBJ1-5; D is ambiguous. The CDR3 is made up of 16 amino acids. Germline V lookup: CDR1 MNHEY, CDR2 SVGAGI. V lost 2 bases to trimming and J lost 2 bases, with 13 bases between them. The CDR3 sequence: CASSYVDARGNQPQHF. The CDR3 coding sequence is TGTGCCAGCAGTTACGTGGACGCAAGGGGCAATCAGCCCCAGCATTTT.

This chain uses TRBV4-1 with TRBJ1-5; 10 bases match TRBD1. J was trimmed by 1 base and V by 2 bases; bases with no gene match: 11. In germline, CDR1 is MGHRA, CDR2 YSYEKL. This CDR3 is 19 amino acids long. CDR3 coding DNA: TGCGCCAGCAGCCAACCCGGGACAGGGGCCTGGGGGAGCAATCAGCCCCAGCATTTT. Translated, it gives CASSQPGTGAWGSNQPQHF.

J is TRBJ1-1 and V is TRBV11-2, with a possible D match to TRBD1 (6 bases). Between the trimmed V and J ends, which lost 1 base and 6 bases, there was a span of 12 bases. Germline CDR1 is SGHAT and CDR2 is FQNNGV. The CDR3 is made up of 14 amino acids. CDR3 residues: CASSLVGGRPEAFF. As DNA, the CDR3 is TGTGCCAGCAGCTTAGTCGGGGGGCGGCCTGAAGCTTTCTTT.

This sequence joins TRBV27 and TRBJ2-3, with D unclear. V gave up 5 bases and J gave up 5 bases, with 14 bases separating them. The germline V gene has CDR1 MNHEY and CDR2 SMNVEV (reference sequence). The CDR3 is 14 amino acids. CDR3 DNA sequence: TGTGCCAGCAGTGGGTTGCGGCCCGAAGATACGCAGTATTTT. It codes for CASSGLRPEDTQYF.

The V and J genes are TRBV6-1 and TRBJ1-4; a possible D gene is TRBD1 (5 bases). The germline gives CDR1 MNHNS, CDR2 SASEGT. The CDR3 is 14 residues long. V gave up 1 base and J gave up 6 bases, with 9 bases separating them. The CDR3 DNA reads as TGTGCCAGCAGTGAAGGGGACGGGTATGAAAAACTGTTTTTT. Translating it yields CASSEGDGYEKLFF.

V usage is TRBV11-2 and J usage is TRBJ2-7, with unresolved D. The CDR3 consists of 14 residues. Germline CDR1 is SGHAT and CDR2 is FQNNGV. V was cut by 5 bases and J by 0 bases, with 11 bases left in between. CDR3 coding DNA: TGTGCCAGCAGCGGACGCGAGAACTCCTACGAGCAGTACTTC. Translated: CASSGRENSYEQYF.

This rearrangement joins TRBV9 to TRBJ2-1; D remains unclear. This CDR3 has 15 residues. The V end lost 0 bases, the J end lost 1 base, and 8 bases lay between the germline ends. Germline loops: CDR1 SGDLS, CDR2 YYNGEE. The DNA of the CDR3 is TGTGCCAGCAGCGTAGCTGACCCTTCCTACAATGAGCAGTTCTTC. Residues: CASSVADPSYNEQFF.

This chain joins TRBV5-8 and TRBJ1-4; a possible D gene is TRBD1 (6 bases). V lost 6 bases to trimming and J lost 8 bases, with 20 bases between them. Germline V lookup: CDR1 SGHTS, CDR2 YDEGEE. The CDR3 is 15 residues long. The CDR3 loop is CASTPPGGRPEKLFF. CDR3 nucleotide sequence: TGTGCCAGCACCCCTCCGGGGGGCAGACCGGAAAAACTGTTTTTT.

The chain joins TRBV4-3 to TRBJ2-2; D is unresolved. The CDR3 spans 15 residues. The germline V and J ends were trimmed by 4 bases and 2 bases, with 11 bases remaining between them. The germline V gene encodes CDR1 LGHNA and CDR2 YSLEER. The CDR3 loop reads CASSPSQRNTGELFF. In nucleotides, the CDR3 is TGCGCCAGCAGCCCCAGCCAGCGAAACACCGGGGAGCTGTTTTTT.

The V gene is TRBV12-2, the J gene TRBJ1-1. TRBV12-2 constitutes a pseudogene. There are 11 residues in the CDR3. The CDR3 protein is CASRPATEAFF. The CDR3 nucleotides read TGTGCAAGTCGCCCCGCGACTGAAGCTTTCTTT.

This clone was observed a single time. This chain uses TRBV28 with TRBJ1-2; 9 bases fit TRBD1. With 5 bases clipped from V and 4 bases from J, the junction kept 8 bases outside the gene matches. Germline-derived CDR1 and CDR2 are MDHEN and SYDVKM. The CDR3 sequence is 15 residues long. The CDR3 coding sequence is TGTGCCAGCAGTATCCCACAGGGGGCGGGCTATGGCTACACCTTC. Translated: CASSIPQGAGYGYTF.

The CDR3 reads CASSPGIMSSGQETQYF. The CDR3 coding sequence is TGTGCCAGCAGCCCAGGGATAATGTCTAGCGGGCAAGAGACCCAGTACTTC. The V call is TRBV11-3, the J call TRBJ2-5; 8 positions match TRBD2. V lost 5 bases to trimming and J lost 2 bases; unmatched junction nucleotides: 13. This CDR3 has 17 residues. The germline CDR1 and CDR2 sequences are SGHNT and YENEEA.

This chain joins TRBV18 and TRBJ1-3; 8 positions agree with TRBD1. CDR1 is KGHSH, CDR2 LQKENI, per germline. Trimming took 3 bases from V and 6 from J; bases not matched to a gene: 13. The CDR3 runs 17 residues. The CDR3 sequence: CASSPFGQGSGENTIYF. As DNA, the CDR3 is TGTGCCAGCTCACCGTTTGGACAGGGAAGTGGTGAAAACACCATATATTTT.

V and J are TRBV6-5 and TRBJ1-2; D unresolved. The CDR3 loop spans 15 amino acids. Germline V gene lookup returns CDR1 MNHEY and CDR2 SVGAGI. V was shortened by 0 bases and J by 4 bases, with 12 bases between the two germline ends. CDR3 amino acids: CASSYSGAKSYGYTF. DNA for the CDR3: TGTGCCAGCAGTTACTCGGGAGCAAAATCCTATGGCTACACCTTC.

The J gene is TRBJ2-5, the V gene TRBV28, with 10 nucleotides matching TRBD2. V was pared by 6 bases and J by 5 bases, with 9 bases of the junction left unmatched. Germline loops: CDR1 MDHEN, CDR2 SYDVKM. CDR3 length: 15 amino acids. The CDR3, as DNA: TGTGCCAGCAGCAACCTAGCGGGAGTCTACGAGACCCAGTACTTC. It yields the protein CASSNLAGVYETQYF.

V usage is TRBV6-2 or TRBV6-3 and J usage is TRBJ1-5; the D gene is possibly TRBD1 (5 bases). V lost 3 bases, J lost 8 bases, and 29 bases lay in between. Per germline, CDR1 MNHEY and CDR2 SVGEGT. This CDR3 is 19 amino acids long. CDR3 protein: CASSYKAAHSGNQGKPQHF. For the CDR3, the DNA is TGTGCCAGCAGTTATAAAGCCGCACACTCAGGGAACCAAGGGAAGCCCCAGCATTTT.

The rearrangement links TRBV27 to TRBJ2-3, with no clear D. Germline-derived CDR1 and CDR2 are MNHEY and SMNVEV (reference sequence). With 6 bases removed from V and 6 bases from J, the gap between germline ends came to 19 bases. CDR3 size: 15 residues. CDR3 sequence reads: CASSFWGRLGDTQYF. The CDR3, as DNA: TGTGCCAGCAGCTTTTGGGGTCGTCTAGGGGATACGCAGTATTTT.

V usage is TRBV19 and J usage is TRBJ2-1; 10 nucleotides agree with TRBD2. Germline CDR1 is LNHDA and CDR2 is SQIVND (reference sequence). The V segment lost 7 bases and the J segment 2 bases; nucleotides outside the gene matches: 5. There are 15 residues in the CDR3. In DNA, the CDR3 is TGTGCCAGTACCTTAGCGGGGGGCCCCTACAATGAGCAGTTCTTC. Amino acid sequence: CASTLAGGPYNEQFF.

CDR3 bases: TGCGCCAGCAGCCAAGTTTGGGCAACAGTTGCCAATTCACCCCTCCACTTT. Translation: CASSQVWATVANSPLHF. The J gene is TRBJ1-6, the V gene TRBV4-1; no clear D gene. CDR1 is MGHRA and CDR2 is YSYEKL in the germline V gene. This CDR3 region has 17 residues. Between the trimmed V and J ends, which lost 1 base and 7 bases, there was a span of 17 bases.